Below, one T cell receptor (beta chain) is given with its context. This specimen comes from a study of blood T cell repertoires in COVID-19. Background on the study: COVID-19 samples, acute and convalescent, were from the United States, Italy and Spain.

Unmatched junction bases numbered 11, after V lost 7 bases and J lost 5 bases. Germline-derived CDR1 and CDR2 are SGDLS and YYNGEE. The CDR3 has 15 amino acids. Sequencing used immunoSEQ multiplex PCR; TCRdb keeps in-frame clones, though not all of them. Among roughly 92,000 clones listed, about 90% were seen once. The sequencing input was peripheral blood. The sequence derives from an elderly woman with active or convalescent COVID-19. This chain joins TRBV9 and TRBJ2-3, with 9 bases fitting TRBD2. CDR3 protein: CASGRMASGKDTQYF. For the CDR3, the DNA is TGTGCCAGCGGACGTATGGCTAGCGGGAAAGATACGCAGTATTTT.